The T cell receptor beta chain described here comes from a study of long-term antiretroviral therapy in people with HIV. Broader study findings: ART was followed by higher diversity that remained below transplant donor controls. Therapy changes, viral resistance and ART adherence were not documented in the available data.

Remarks on this clone: Its antigen is undetermined.

Sequencing relied on immunoSEQ assay v3.0, run at survey level. Sequencing aimed at about 40,000-55,000 T-cell genomes per sample. Clones were read by immunoSEQ multiplex PCR, and TCRdb kept only the in-frame ones, dropping some. Of just over 35,000 clones listed, 75% to 90% are singletons. V shed 7 bases and J shed 4 bases, with 20 bases lying between them. CDR1 and CDR2 (germline): SGHAT, FQNNGV. CDR3 size: 16 residues. The chain employs TRBV11-2 and TRBJ2-4; TRBD1 or TRBD2 may be the D gene (5 bases each). The source was unsorted PBMCs, collected 2.2 years after starting antiretroviral therapy. This receptor was taken from a man younger than 30 with HIV. CDR3 protein: CASTHLGETLKNIQYF. CDR3 DNA: TGTGCCAGCACCCACCTGGGGGAAACGCTAAAAAACATTCAGTACTTC.